This TCR beta chain appears in the sequencing data of a study of a mutant IDH1 vaccine in newly diagnosed glioma. On the study more broadly: Former treatment meant radiotherapy, temozolomide, or both; the majority had gotten both. Findings of the study overall: Patients mounted vaccine-induced immune responses in just over 90% of cases. Changes in top peripheral clonotypes did not appear linked to pseudoprogression.

Here immunoSEQ multiplex PCR was the method, and the copy in TCRdb shows in-frame clones only, minus some. The data show about 27,000 clones, with 93% seen just once and around 1.2% held by the top ten. Germline V gene lookup returns CDR1 SGHRS and CDR2 YFSETQ. This CDR3 region has 15 residues. The V end lost 0 bases, the J end lost 6 bases, and 13 bases lay between the germline ends. The time point: baseline, week 1 (first vaccination visit). This sample's treatment: pre-vaccination baseline after standard-of-care therapy. Donors had new WHO grade 3 or 4 IDH1-mutant, ATRX-lost astrocytomas. A remark on this clone: Its antigen remains unidentified.

The source material was PBMCs, sampled from a glioma patient treated with radiotherapy, temozolomide or both. The chain is built from TRBV5-1 and TRBJ1-5; tentative D call: TRBD1 (5 bases). This TCR was sampled from a man in his forties with glioma. The CDR3 loop is CASSLGQGVGQPQHF. The CDR3 nucleotides read TGCGCCAGCAGCTTGGGGCAGGGAGTCGGTCAGCCCCAGCATTTT.